The clone carrying this TCR beta chain was observed many times. The antigen is not known. CDR3 size: 14 residues. V gave up 6 bases and J gave up 1 base, with 12 bases separating them. CDR1 MNHNS and CDR2 SASEGT come from the germline V gene. The sample is drawn from a study of regulatory T cells in long-lasting Graves disease. Study-wide results and caveats: Persistent cases favored TRBV28, TRBJ1-2 and TRBJ2-5. The study examined only peripheral blood, not thyroid tissue.

Time point: newly diagnosed GD, antithyroid drugs for less than 3 months. The TCR library was made from RNA extracted from PBMCs. Combining iRepertoire HTBI primers with Arm-PCR of CDR3 regions, the authors built TCR beta libraries. MiXCR, run by TCRdb on the multiplex PCR reads, gives a single entry per CDR3 protein. Of approximately 230,000 distinct CDR3 sequences in the sample, around 18% were seen once. The sequences come from peripheral blood mononuclear cells (PBMCs), collected at new diagnosis, from a patient treated with antithyroid drugs. The V call is TRBV6-1, the J call TRBJ1-1, with D possibly matching TRBD1 (5 bases). The clonotype comes from a female donor with Graves disease. The CDR3 nucleotides read TGTGCCAGCAGAAAGGGACTATCGAACACTGAAGCTTTCTTT. It encodes CASRKGLSNTEAFF.